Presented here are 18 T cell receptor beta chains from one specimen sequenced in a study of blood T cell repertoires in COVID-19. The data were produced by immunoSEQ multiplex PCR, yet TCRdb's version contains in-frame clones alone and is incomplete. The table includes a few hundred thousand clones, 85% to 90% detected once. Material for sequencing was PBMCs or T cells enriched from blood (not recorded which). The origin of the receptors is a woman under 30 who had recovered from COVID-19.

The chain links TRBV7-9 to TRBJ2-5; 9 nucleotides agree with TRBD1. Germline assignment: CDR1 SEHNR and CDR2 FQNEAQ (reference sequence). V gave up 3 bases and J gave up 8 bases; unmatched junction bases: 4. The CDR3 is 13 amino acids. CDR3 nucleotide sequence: TGTGCCAGCAGCTTGGACAGGGGCGAAACCCAGTACTTC. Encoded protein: CASSLDRGETQYF.

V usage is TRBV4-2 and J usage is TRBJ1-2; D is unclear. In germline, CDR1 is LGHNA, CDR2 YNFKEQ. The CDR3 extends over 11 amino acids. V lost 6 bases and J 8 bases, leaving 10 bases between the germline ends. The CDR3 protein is CASRDLNGYTF. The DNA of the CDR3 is TGTGCCAGCAGAGACTTGAACGGCTACACCTTC.

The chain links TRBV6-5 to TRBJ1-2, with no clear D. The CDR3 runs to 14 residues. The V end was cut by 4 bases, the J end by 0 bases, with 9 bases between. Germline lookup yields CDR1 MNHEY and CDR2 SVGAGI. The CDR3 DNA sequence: TGTGCCAGCAGTTCGACGACAACTAACTATGGCTACACCTTC. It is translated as CASSSTTTNYGYTF.

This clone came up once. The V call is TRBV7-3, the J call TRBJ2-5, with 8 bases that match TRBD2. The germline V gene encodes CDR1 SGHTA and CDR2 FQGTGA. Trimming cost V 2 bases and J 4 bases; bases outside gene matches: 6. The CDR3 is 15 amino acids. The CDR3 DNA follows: TGTGCCAGCAGCTTACGACGGGGGGGCGGAGAGACCCAGTACTTC. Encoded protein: CASSLRRGGGETQYF.

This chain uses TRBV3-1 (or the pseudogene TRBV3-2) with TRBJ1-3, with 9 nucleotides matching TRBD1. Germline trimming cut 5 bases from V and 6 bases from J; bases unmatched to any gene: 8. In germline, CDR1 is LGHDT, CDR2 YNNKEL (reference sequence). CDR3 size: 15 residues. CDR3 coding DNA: TGTGCCAGCAGCGCTCCGGGACAGGGTGAAAACACCATATATTTT. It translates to CASSAPGQGENTIYF.

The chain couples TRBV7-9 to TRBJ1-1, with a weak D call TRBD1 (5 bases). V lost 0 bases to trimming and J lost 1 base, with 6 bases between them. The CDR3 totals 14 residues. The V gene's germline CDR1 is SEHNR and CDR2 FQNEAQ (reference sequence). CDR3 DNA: TGTGCCAGCAGCTTAGCAGGGGAGAACACTGAAGCTTTCTTT. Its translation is CASSLAGENTEAFF.

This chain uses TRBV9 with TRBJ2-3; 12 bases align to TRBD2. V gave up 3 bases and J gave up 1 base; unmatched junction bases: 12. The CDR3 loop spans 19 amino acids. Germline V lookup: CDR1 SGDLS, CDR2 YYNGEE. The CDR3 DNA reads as TGTGCCAGCAGCGCCGGACTAGCGGGGTCTTTAACAGGCACAGATACGCAGTATTTT. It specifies CASSAGLAGSLTGTDTQYF.

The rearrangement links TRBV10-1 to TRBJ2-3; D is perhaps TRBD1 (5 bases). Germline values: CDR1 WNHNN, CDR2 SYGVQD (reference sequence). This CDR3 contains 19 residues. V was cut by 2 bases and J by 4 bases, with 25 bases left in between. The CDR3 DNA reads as TGCGCCAGCAGTGAGGTGGTCCTACCGCACAGGAATAACGCAGATACGCAGTATTTT. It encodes CASSEVVLPHRNNADTQYF.

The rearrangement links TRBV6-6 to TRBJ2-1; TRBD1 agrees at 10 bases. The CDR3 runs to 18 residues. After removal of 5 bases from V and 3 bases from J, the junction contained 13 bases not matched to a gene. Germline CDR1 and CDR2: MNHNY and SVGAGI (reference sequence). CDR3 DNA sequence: TGTGCCAGCAGTCCCGAAATACTCCGGGACAGGGGCTACAATGAGCAGTTCTTC. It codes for CASSPEILRDRGYNEQFF.

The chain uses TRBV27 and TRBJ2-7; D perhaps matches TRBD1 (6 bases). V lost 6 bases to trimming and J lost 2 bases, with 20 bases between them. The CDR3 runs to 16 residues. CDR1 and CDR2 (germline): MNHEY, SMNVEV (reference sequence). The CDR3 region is CASSSPGVWDTYEQYF. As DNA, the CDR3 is TGTGCCAGCAGCTCACCCGGGGTTTGGGACACCTACGAGCAGTACTTC.

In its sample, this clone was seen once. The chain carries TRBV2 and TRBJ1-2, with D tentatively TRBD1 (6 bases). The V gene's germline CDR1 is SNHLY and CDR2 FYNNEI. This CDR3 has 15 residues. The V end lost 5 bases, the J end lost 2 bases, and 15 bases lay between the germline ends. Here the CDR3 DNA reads TGTGCCAGCAGTCGAGATGTTGGGGGCAACTATGGCTACACCTTC. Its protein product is CASSRDVGGNYGYTF.

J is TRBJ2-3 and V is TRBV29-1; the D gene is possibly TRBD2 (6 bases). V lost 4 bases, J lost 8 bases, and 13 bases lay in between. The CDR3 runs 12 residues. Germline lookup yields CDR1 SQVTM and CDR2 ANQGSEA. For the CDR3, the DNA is TGCAGCGTTGCCCTAGGGGAGGCTACGCAGTATTTT. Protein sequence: CSVALGEATQYF.

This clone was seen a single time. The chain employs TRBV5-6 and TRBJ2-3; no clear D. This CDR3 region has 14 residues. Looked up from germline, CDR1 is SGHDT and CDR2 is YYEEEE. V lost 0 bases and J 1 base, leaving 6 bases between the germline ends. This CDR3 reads CASSLGLGTDTQYF. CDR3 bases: TGTGCCAGCAGCTTGGGATTAGGCACAGATACGCAGTATTTT.

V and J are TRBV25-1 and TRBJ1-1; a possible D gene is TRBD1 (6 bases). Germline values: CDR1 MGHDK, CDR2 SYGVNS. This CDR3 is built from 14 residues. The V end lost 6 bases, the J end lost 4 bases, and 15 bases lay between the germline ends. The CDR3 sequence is CASREQGGGTEAFF. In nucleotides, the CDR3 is TGTGCCAGCAGAGAACAGGGTGGCGGCACTGAAGCTTTCTTT. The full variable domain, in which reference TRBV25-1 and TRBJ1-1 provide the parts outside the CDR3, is EADIYQTPRYLVIGTGKKITLECSQTMGHDKMYWYQQDPGMELHLIHYSYGVNSTEKGDLSSESTVSRIRTEHFPLTLESARPSHTSQYLCASREQGGGTEAFFGQGTRLTVV.

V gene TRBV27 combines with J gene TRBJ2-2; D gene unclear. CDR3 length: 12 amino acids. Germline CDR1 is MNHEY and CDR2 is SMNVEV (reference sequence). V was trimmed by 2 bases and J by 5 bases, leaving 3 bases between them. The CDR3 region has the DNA TGTGCCAGCAGTTTACGGACCGGGGAGCTGTTTTTT. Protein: CASSLRTGELFF.

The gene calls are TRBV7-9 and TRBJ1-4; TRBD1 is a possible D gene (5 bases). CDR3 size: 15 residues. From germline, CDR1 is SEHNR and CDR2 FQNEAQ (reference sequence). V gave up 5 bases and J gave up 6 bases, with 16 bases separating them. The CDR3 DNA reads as TGTGCCAGCAGCCTTCTATTGTGGGGGGATGAAAAACTGTTTTTT. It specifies CASSLLLWGDEKLFF. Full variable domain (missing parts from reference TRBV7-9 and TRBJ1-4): DTGVSQNPRHKITKRGQNVTFRCDPISEHNRLYWYRQTLGQGPEFLTYFQNEAQLEKSRLLSDRFSAERPKGSFSTLEIQRTEQGDSAMYLCASSLLLWGDEKLFFGSGTQLSVL.

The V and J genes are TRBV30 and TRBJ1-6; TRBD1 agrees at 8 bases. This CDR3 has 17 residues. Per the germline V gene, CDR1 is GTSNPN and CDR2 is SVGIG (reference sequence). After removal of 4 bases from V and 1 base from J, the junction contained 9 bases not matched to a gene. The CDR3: CAWNLDRESSYNSPLHF. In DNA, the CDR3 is TGTGCCTGGAACCTGGACAGGGAATCGTCCTATAATTCACCCCTCCACTTT.

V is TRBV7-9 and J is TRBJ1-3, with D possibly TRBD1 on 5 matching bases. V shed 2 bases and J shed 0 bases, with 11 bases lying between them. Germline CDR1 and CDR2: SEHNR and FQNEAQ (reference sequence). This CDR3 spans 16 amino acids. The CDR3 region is CASSLPDRHSGNTIYF. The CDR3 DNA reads TGTGCCAGCAGCTTACCCGACAGACACTCTGGAAACACCATATATTTT.